This entry lists 20 T cell receptor beta chains sequenced from one sample in a study of cytomegalovirus exposure and HLA in healthy donors. Primers: 60 Vbeta forward and 13 Jbeta reverse. Using immunoSEQ multiplex PCR, the repertoire was profiled, and TCRdb retains in-frame clones only, with some absent. This sample carries roughly 43,000 clones, 64% of them seen once, and the ten largest clones take roughly 9.3%. Sequences were obtained from PBMCs. The receptor source for this set is a human donor in good health.

The CDR3 DNA reads TGTGCCAGCAGCCCACGTGGACAGACCTATAATTCACCCCTCCACTTT. This gives the protein CASSPRGQTYNSPLHF. V is TRBV13 and J is TRBJ1-6, with D tentatively TRBD1 (6 bases). V lost 5 bases to trimming and J lost 2 bases, with 13 bases between them. This CDR3 spans 16 amino acids. The germline V gene encodes CDR1 PRHDT and CDR2 FYEKMQ (reference sequence).

This clone was counted a few times. The rearrangement uses TRBV2 and TRBJ2-3; weak D call: TRBD1 (5 bases). CDR3 length: 15 residues. Trimming stripped 4 bases from V and 2 bases from J, with 13 bases between. The V gene's germline CDR1 is SNHLY and CDR2 FYNNEI. The CDR3 sequence is CASSGGRVATDTQYF. As DNA, the CDR3 is TGTGCCAGCAGTGGGGGCAGAGTTGCCACAGATACGCAGTATTTT.

The rearrangement joins TRBV5-1 to TRBJ2-1; D unclear. The CDR3 runs 13 residues. Germline-derived CDR1 and CDR2 are SGHRS and YFSETQ. The V end was cut by 6 bases, the J end by 7 bases, with 14 bases between. Here the CDR3 reads CASTLSPGNEQFF. For the CDR3, the DNA is TGCGCCAGCACCCTATCGCCAGGAAATGAGCAGTTCTTC.

The chain carries TRBV4-2 and TRBJ1-2; possibly TRBD1 for D (5 bases). Between the trimmed V and J ends, which lost 6 bases and 2 bases, there was a span of 13 bases. Per the germline V gene, CDR1 is LGHNA and CDR2 is YNFKEQ. This CDR3 spans 14 amino acids. The CDR3 is CASREDSGNYGYTF. Written as DNA, the CDR3 is TGTGCCAGCAGGGAAGACTCAGGGAACTATGGCTACACCTTC.

The sample holds a few counts of this clone. This chain joins TRBV7-6 and TRBJ2-7, with D perhaps TRBD1 (6 bases). Germline CDR1 SGHVS, CDR2 FNYEAQ. This CDR3 spans 14 amino acids. Trimming took off 5 bases at V and 0 bases at J, with 11 bases between the two ends. The DNA of the CDR3 is TGTGCCAGCAGCGAGGACAGTACCTCCTACGAGCAGTACTTC. It encodes CASSEDSTSYEQYF.

CDR3 in amino acids: CASSRLTTNTGELFF. DNA for the CDR3: TGTGCCAGCAGCCGCCTTACAACGAACACCGGGGAGCTGTTTTTT. This chain joins TRBV14 and TRBJ2-2; no definite D call. Germline CDR1 reads SGHDN; CDR2 reads FVKESK. The CDR3 runs 15 residues. Trimming stripped 4 bases from V and 0 bases from J, with 9 bases between. Using reference TRBV14 and TRBJ2-2 for the parts outside the CDR3, the full variable domain is EAGVTQFPSHSVIEKGQTVTLRCDPISGHDNLYWYRRVMGKEIKFLLHFVKESKQDESGMPNNRFLAERTGGTYSTLKVQPAELEDSGVYFCASSRLTTNTGELFFGEGSRLTVL.

There are a few counts of this clone. The chain employs TRBV30 and TRBJ1-1; TRBD1 aligns across 12 bases. CDR1 GTSNPN and CDR2 SVGIG come from the germline V gene (reference sequence). The V and J ends lost 3 bases and 6 bases, in that order; junction bases with no gene match: 8. CDR3 length equals 15 residues. CDR3 DNA: TGTGCCTGGAGGGAACCGGGACAGGGGGCCCCTGAAGCTTTCTTT. Encoded protein: CAWREPGQGAPEAFF.

The chain links TRBV29-1 to TRBJ2-5, with 7 bases that match TRBD1. The tail of the sequence fits TRBJ2-7 better, so the J call may be wrong. CDR3 length: 13 residues. CDR1 and CDR2 from the germline V gene are SQVTM and ANQGSEA. The CDR3 DNA reads as TGCAGCGTTTGGGACAGCTGGACCTACGAGCAGTACTTC. Translation: CSVWDSWTYEQYF.

The J gene is TRBJ2-7, the V gene TRBV10-3; TRBD2 matches 7 bases. This CDR3 has 15 residues. Trimming cost V 4 bases and J 3 bases; bases outside gene matches: 9. Germline assignment: CDR1 ENHRY and CDR2 SYGVKD. The CDR3, as DNA: TGTGCCATCAGTGGTATCAGCGGGGATGGCTACGAGCAGTACTTC. Protein: CAISGISGDGYEQYF.

The rearrangement joins TRBV7-9 to TRBJ1-2; no clear D gene. V was trimmed by 3 bases and J by 8 bases, leaving 10 bases between them. Germline V lookup: CDR1 SEHNR, CDR2 FQNEAQ (reference sequence). This CDR3 spans 12 amino acids. The CDR3 DNA is TGTGCCAGCAGCTTCTCAGTTAGCGGCTACACCTTC. It specifies CASSFSVSGYTF.

This clone has a handful of counts. This rearrangement joins TRBV7-2 to TRBJ1-2; D may be TRBD1 (6 bases). The CDR3 runs 13 residues. Between the trimmed V and J ends, which lost 1 base and 4 bases, there was a span of 7 bases. Germline CDR1 and CDR2: SGHTA and FQGNSA. The CDR3 is CASSLGGGYGYTF. The CDR3 bases are TGTGCCAGCAGCTTAGGAGGGGGCTATGGCTACACCTTC.

The genes are TRBV7-8 and TRBJ2-3; 14 nucleotides line up with TRBD2. Looked up from germline, CDR1 is SGHVS and CDR2 is FQNEAQ. This CDR3 is built from 18 residues. The V segment lost 5 bases and the J segment 6 bases; nucleotides outside the gene matches: 13. CDR3 residues: CASSRRGTSGGRPDTQYF. The CDR3 nucleotides read TGTGCCAGCAGCCGAAGGGGGACTAGCGGGGGCCGCCCCGATACGCAGTATTTT.

J is TRBJ2-1 and V is TRBV14; 10 bases are a match to TRBD2. CDR1 SGHDN and CDR2 FVKESK come from the germline V gene. J lost 0 bases, V lost 3 bases, and 11 bases had no gene match. This CDR3 contains 19 residues. For the CDR3, the DNA is TGTGCCAGCAGCCACCCACTTGGGAGGACTAGCGGCTCCTACAATGAGCAGTTCTTC. Translation: CASSHPLGRTSGSYNEQFF.

The V gene is TRBV9, the J gene TRBJ1-6; the match to TRBD1 covers 9 bases. CDR3 length: 15 residues. Germline lookup yields CDR1 SGDLS and CDR2 YYNGEE. V lost 0 bases, J lost 9 bases, and 4 bases stayed unmatched. The CDR3 protein is CASSVEGTGFSPLHF. For the CDR3, the DNA is TGTGCCAGCAGCGTAGAGGGGACAGGGTTTTCACCCCTCCACTTT.

This clone was counted only a few times. The chain links TRBV13 to TRBJ1-2; 10 nucleotides agree with TRBD1. J gave up 5 bases and V 5 bases, and 8 bases lay outside the gene matches. Germline V gene data show CDR1 as PRHDT and CDR2 as FYEKMQ (reference sequence). This CDR3 has 15 residues. The CDR3 sequence is CASSARDRGLYGYTF. The CDR3 coding sequence is TGTGCCAGCAGCGCCCGGGACAGGGGTTTGTATGGCTACACCTTC.

The rearrangement joins TRBV28 to TRBJ2-3; perhaps TRBD2 as D (5 bases). Germline CDR1 MDHEN, CDR2 SYDVKM. The length of the CDR3 is 10 residues. The V gene lost 8 bases and the J gene lost 5 bases, with 5 bases spanning the gap. The CDR3 sequence is CASGRDTQYF. DNA for the CDR3: TGTGCCAGCGGGAGAGATACGCAGTATTTT.

V usage is TRBV7-8 and J usage is TRBJ2-4, with D possibly being TRBD1 (6 bases). There are 18 residues in the CDR3. The germline gives CDR1 SGHVS, CDR2 FQNEAQ. V was cut by 5 bases and J by 0 bases, with 20 bases left in between. The CDR3 loop is CASSLDHNRELAKNIQYF. CDR3 sequence (DNA): TGTGCCAGCAGCCTTGACCATAACAGGGAGCTAGCCAAAAACATTCAGTACTTC.

J is TRBJ1-6 and V is TRBV6-6; D might be TRBD1 (6 bases). This CDR3 has 13 amino acids. Germline V gene lookup returns CDR1 MNHNY and CDR2 SVGAGI (reference sequence). The V end lost 7 bases, the J end lost 7 bases, and 11 bases lay between the germline ends. DNA for the CDR3: TGTGCCAGCAATGGACAGCCAAATTCACCCCTCCACTTT. Translation: CASNGQPNSPLHF.

V and J are TRBV9 and TRBJ1-6, with a weak D call TRBD1 (5 bases). The CDR3 consists of 14 residues. Trimming removed 4 bases at V and 10 bases at J, with 15 bases between. CDR1 is SGDLS, CDR2 YYNGEE, per germline. Here the CDR3 reads CASSPAWGGSPLHF. Here the CDR3 DNA reads TGTGCCAGCAGCCCCGCGTGGGGGGGGTCACCCCTCCACTTT. The full variable domain, completed using reference TRBV9 and TRBJ1-6, is DSGVTQTPKHLITATGQRVTLRCSPRSGDLSVYWYQQSLDQGLQFLIQYYNGEERAKGNILERFSAQQFPDLHSELNLSSLELGDSALYFCASSPAWGGSPLHFGNGTRLTVT.

This clone was counted only a few times. The J gene is TRBJ1-6, the V gene TRBV10-3, with D maybe TRBD1 (6 bases). Trimming pared 6 bases from V and 6 bases from J, leaving 15 bases between. The germline CDR1 and CDR2 sequences are ENHRY and SYGVKD. The CDR3 runs to 15 residues. As DNA, the CDR3 is TGTGCCATCAGGCCTCGGGACATTTCTAATTCACCCCTCCACTTT. It codes for CAIRPRDISNSPLHF.